This is a list of T cell receptor beta chains from one sample in a study of human T cells and chemical hapten exposure. TCRdb reprocessed the RACE reads via MiXCR and lists one record per CDR3 protein. The sample lists roughly 48,000 distinct CDR3 sequences; more than 9.5% were seen once. Sample: whole blood, taken in connection with sensitization to the hapten diphenylcyclopropenone (DPC). The origin of the receptors is a middle-aged woman with alopecia areata. Some clones in this sample may be carry-over from other donors' samples. Both conserved end residues are part of each CDR3. The D gene is left open where the match is weak. Some rows mark clone size as missing; the rest say once, few, many or name a class of expanded clone.

abundance: few; v_gene: TRBV4-3; j_gene: TRBJ1-3; d_gene: NA; CDR3aa: CASSQDVPGANGNTIYF; CDR3nt: TGCGCCAGCAGCCAAGATGTCCCGGGGGCGAACGGAAACACCATATATTTT
abundance: NA; v_gene: TRBV5-6; j_gene: TRBJ2-2; d_gene: TRBD1; CDR3aa: CASSPGQGGNTGELFF; CDR3nt: TGTGCCAGCAGCCCTGGACAGGGAGGAAACACCGGGGAGCTGTTTTTT
abundance: many; v_gene: TRBV6-2/TRBV6-3; j_gene: TRBJ2-2; d_gene: TRBD2; CDR3aa: CASRIAGEDTGELFF; CDR3nt: TGTGCCAGCAGGATAGCGGGAGAGGACACCGGGGAGCTGTTTTTT
abundance: many; v_gene: TRBV10-3; j_gene: TRBJ2-3; d_gene: NA; CDR3aa: CAINLGTATDTQYF; CDR3nt: TGTGCCATCAACCTGGGGACTGCCACAGATACGCAGTATTTT
abundance: NA; v_gene: TRBV6-2/TRBV6-3; j_gene: TRBJ2-7; d_gene: NA; CDR3aa: CASSDSTSGTLSGEQYF; CDR3nt: TGTGCCAGCAGTGACTCGACCTCCGGGACTCTCTCCGGCGAGCAGTACTTC
abundance: NA; v_gene: TRBV20-1; j_gene: TRBJ2-5; d_gene: NA; CDR3aa: CSARDPRLGQETQYF; CDR3nt: TGCAGTGCCAGAGACCCGAGGCTAGGGCAAGAGACCCAGTACTTC
abundance: many; v_gene: TRBV20-1; j_gene: TRBJ2-7; d_gene: NA; CDR3aa: CSARRGDDEQYF; CDR3nt: TGCAGTGCTAGGCGAGGGGACGACGAGCAGTACTTC
abundance: many; v_gene: TRBV15; j_gene: TRBJ2-1; d_gene: NA; CDR3aa: CATSTQGNEQFF; CDR3nt: TGTGCCACCAGCACCCAGGGTAATGAGCAGTTCTTC
abundance: many; v_gene: TRBV6-5; j_gene: TRBJ2-1; d_gene: NA; CDR3aa: CASSLSGPPQKHYNEQFF; CDR3nt: TGTGCCAGCAGTCTCTCGGGGCCTCCCCAAAAACACTACAATGAGCAGTTCTTC
abundance: few; v_gene: TRBV5-1; j_gene: TRBJ2-7; d_gene: NA; CDR3aa: CASSPQIQGAYEQYF; CDR3nt: TGCGCCAGCAGCCCACAGATACAGGGAGCCTACGAGCAGTACTTC
abundance: NA; v_gene: TRBV27; j_gene: TRBJ2-7; d_gene: NA; CDR3aa: CASSPRLSSYEQYF; CDR3nt: TGTGCCAGCAGTCCCCGTTTGAGTTCCTACGAGCAGTACTTC
abundance: few; v_gene: TRBV28; j_gene: TRBJ2-1; d_gene: NA; CDR3aa: CASSFGGTPNEQFF; CDR3nt: TGTGCCAGCAGTTTCGGTGGGACTCCCAATGAGCAGTTCTTC
abundance: many; v_gene: TRBV7-2; j_gene: TRBJ2-3; d_gene: NA; CDR3aa: CASRSGITDTQYF; CDR3nt: TGTGCCAGCAGGTCAGGGATCACAGATACGCAGTATTTT
abundance: NA; v_gene: TRBV18; j_gene: TRBJ1-2; d_gene: TRBD1; CDR3aa: CASSPGTAANYGYTF; CDR3nt: TGTGCCAGCTCACCCGGGACAGCAGCTAACTATGGCTACACCTTC
abundance: NA; v_gene: TRBV5-8; j_gene: TRBJ2-7; d_gene: NA; CDR3aa: CASSSSGDSITYEQYF; CDR3nt: TGTGCCAGCAGCTCCTCAGGGGACTCTATAACCTACGAGCAGTACTTC
abundance: many; v_gene: TRBV18; j_gene: TRBJ2-5; d_gene: NA; CDR3aa: CASSPTAGPTPETQYF; CDR3nt: TGTGCCAGCTCACCAACGGCAGGGCCTACCCCGGAGACCCAGTACTTC
abundance: NA; v_gene: TRBV25-1; j_gene: TRBJ2-7; d_gene: TRBD2; CDR3aa: CASSEGLAGGPLYF; CDR3nt: TGTGCCAGCAGTGAAGGACTAGCGGGAGGGCCTTTGTACTTC
abundance: NA; v_gene: TRBV7-6; j_gene: TRBJ1-1; d_gene: NA; CDR3aa: CASSGDLNTEAFF; CDR3nt: TGTGCCAGCAGCGGAGACTTGAACACTGAAGCTTTCTTT
abundance: once; v_gene: TRBV20-1; j_gene: TRBJ2-7; d_gene: NA; CDR3aa: CSARDGGPGPYEQYF; CDR3nt: TGCAGTGCTAGAGATGGAGGGCCAGGACCCTACGAGCAGTACTTC
abundance: NA; v_gene: TRBV28; j_gene: TRBJ1-6; d_gene: TRBD1; CDR3aa: CASRLQGTDNSPLHF; CDR3nt: TGTGCCAGCAGACTACAGGGGACGGACAATTCACCCCTCCACTTT
abundance: NA; v_gene: TRBV14; j_gene: TRBJ2-3; d_gene: TRBD2; CDR3aa: CASSQGTSGSPDTQYF; CDR3nt: TGTGCCAGCAGCCAAGGGACTAGCGGGAGTCCAGATACGCAGTATTTT
abundance: NA; v_gene: TRBV20-1; j_gene: TRBJ2-4; d_gene: NA; CDR3aa: CSPRGEAKNIQYF; CDR3nt: TGCAGTCCGCGGGGAGAAGCCAAAAACATTCAGTACTTC
abundance: NA; v_gene: TRBV7-9; j_gene: TRBJ2-2; d_gene: TRBD1; CDR3aa: CASSLRTGITGELFF; CDR3nt: TGTGCCAGCAGCTTGAGGACAGGGATCACCGGGGAGCTGTTTTTT
abundance: once; v_gene: TRBV14; j_gene: TRBJ2-7; d_gene: NA; CDR3aa: CASSHNAYEQYF; CDR3nt: TGTGCCAGCAGCCACAATGCCTACGAGCAGTACTTC
abundance: NA; v_gene: TRBV5-6; j_gene: TRBJ2-5; d_gene: TRBD2; CDR3aa: CASSPGLAGDQETQYF; CDR3nt: TGTGCCAGCAGCCCGGGACTAGCGGGGGACCAAGAGACCCAGTACTTC
abundance: many; v_gene: TRBV7-9; j_gene: TRBJ1-1; d_gene: NA; CDR3aa: CASSLRGVSPEAFF; CDR3nt: TGTGCCAGCAGCTTACGGGGAGTAAGCCCTGAAGCTTTCTTT
abundance: NA; v_gene: TRBV10-3; j_gene: TRBJ2-1; d_gene: TRBD2; CDR3aa: CAISEDSGSNEQFF; CDR3nt: TGTGCCATCAGTGAAGATAGCGGGAGTAATGAGCAGTTCTTC
abundance: many; v_gene: TRBV30; j_gene: TRBJ1-6; d_gene: NA; CDR3aa: CAWRVQGGVRNSPLHF; CDR3nt: TGTGCCTGGAGGGTCCAGGGAGGGGTACGAAATTCACCCCTCCACTTT
abundance: NA; v_gene: TRBV7-2; j_gene: TRBJ1-3; d_gene: NA; CDR3aa: CASSLTGSGNTIYF; CDR3nt: TGTGCCAGCAGCCTGACAGGCTCTGGAAACACCATATATTTT
abundance: many; v_gene: TRBV12-3/TRBV12-4; j_gene: TRBJ2-7; d_gene: NA; CDR3aa: CASRCREQYF; CDR3nt: TGTGCCAGCAGGTGCAGAGAGCAGTACTTC
abundance: few; v_gene: TRBV4-1; j_gene: TRBJ2-3; d_gene: NA; CDR3aa: CASSPPGRGHWVTQYF; CDR3nt: TGCGCCAGCAGCCCCCCCGGCAGGGGTCATTGGGTTACGCAGTATTTT
abundance: NA; v_gene: TRBV28; j_gene: TRBJ2-6; d_gene: TRBD2; CDR3aa: CASRQGLADPSGANVLTF; CDR3nt: TGTGCCAGCAGGCAGGGACTAGCGGACCCCTCTGGGGCCAACGTCCTGACTTTC
abundance: NA; v_gene: TRBV3-1; j_gene: TRBJ2-4; d_gene: NA; CDR3aa: CASSPTTGGVAKNIQYF; CDR3nt: TGTGCCAGCAGCCCCACGACTGGGGGAGTTGCCAAAAACATTCAGTACTTC
abundance: few; v_gene: TRBV10-3; j_gene: TRBJ2-3; d_gene: TRBD2; CDR3aa: CAITTGLAGGPGTDTQYF; CDR3nt: TGTGCCATCACCACGGGACTAGCGGGAGGGCCTGGGACAGATACGCAGTATTTT
abundance: few; v_gene: TRBV7-8; j_gene: TRBJ2-2; d_gene: NA; CDR3aa: CASSLTEITGELFF; CDR3nt: TGTGCCAGCAGCTTGACAGAAATCACCGGGGAGCTGTTTTTT
abundance: NA; v_gene: TRBV28; j_gene: TRBJ2-7; d_gene: TRBD2; CDR3aa: CASSWLAGEQYF; CDR3nt: TGTGCCAGCAGTTGGCTAGCGGGGGAGCAGTACTTC
abundance: once; v_gene: TRBV28; j_gene: TRBJ2-3; d_gene: NA; CDR3aa: CASSLPDTDTQYF; CDR3nt: TGTGCCAGCAGCCTACCCGACACAGATACGCAGTATTTT
abundance: NA; v_gene: TRBV5-1; j_gene: TRBJ1-2; d_gene: NA; CDR3aa: CASSFPGSPNGAPEGNYGYTF; CDR3nt: TGCGCCAGCAGCTTTCCCGGATCCCCCAACGGGGCCCCAGAGGGGAACTATGGCTACACCTTC
abundance: few; v_gene: TRBV5-1; j_gene: TRBJ2-1; d_gene: NA; CDR3aa: CASSMTAGGNEQFF; CDR3nt: TGCGCCAGCAGCATGACAGCCGGAGGCAATGAGCAGTTCTTC
abundance: NA; v_gene: TRBV7-3; j_gene: TRBJ2-3; d_gene: NA; CDR3aa: CASSLRSGLSPGATDTQYF; CDR3nt: TGTGCCAGCAGCTTAAGAAGTGGCCTCTCCCCCGGTGCAACAGATACGCAGTATTTT
abundance: few; v_gene: TRBV12-3/TRBV12-4; j_gene: TRBJ1-5; d_gene: NA; CDR3aa: CASKSGDQPQHF; CDR3nt: TGTGCCAGCAAAAGTGGGGACCAGCCCCAGCATTTT